This is a list of T cell receptor beta chains from one sample in a study of beta chain features in type 1 diabetes. This table comes from immunoSEQ multiplex PCR, and its TCRdb copy is limited to in-frame clones, with some not included. The repertoire includes 350,000 to 400,000 clones, more than 12% of them detected once, and approximately 0.02% sits in the top ten. The sample taken for sequencing was naive CD4+ T cells from blood. Receptors originate from a woman between 18 and 30 years old in good health. The CDR3 runs from the conserved cysteine through the conserved F or W. A D gene is named only where the DNA matches it firmly. Size tells how often a clone was seen (once, few, many) or the class of an expanded clone, and some rows leave it out.

D: TRBD1; size: .; V: TRBV18; J: TRBJ1-4; CDR3: CASSPGTGDQKLFF; DNA: TGTGCCAGCTCACCAGGGACAGGAGATCAAAAACTGTTTTTT
D: TRBD2; size: few; V: TRBV5-1; J: TRBJ2-3; CDR3: CASSLPRGLASDTQYF; DNA: TGCGCCAGCAGCCTGCCGCGAGGACTAGCGTCAGATACGCAGTATTTT
D: TRBD1; size: .; V: TRBV7-8; J: TRBJ2-1; CDR3: CASSLGQGRNNEQFF; DNA: TGTGCCAGCAGCTTAGGACAGGGGAGGAACAATGAGCAGTTCTTC
D: TRBD1; size: .; V: TRBV2; J: TRBJ2-2; CDR3: CASRSDRGSTGELFF; DNA: TGTGCCAGCAGGTCCGACAGGGGTAGCACCGGGGAGCTGTTTTTT
D: TRBD1; size: .; V: TRBV10-3; J: TRBJ2-1; CDR3: CAISRQGVYNEQFF; DNA: TGTGCCATCAGCCGACAGGGTGTTTACAATGAGCAGTTCTTC
D: .; size: few; V: TRBV25-1; J: TRBJ1-2; CDR3: CASSDDRPAGYTF; DNA: TGTGCCAGCAGTGACGACAGGCCGGCCGGCTACACCTTC
D: TRBD1; size: .; V: TRBV16; J: TRBJ1-2; CDR3: CASSPFGQAIYGYTF; DNA: TGTGCCAGCAGCCCGTTCGGACAGGCTATTTATGGCTACACCTTC
D: TRBD2; size: few; V: TRBV4-1; J: TRBJ2-1; CDR3: CASGKLRLAGGKNEQFF; DNA: TGCGCCAGCGGCAAATTGAGACTAGCGGGAGGGAAGAATGAGCAGTTCTTC
D: .; size: few; V: TRBV11-1; J: TRBJ2-3; CDR3: CASSLLRGRETDTQYF; DNA: TGTGCCAGCAGCTTACTTCGGGGAAGGGAGACGGATACGCAGTATTTT
D: TRBD2; size: .; V: TRBV14; J: TRBJ2-7; CDR3: CASSQTPGLLAGEKGPYEQYF; DNA: TGTGCCAGCAGCCAGACTCCGGGATTACTAGCGGGAGAGAAAGGCCCTTACGAGCAGTACTTC
D: .; size: few; V: TRBV18; J: TRBJ2-2; CDR3: CASSSYTGTNTGELFF; DNA: TGTGCCAGCTCATCATATACAGGGACCAACACCGGGGAGCTGTTTTTT
D: TRBD2; size: few; V: TRBV29-1; J: TRBJ2-7; CDR3: CSVFVAGGPYEQYF; DNA: TGCAGCGTCTTCGTAGCGGGAGGGCCCTACGAGCAGTACTTC
D: TRBD2; size: few; V: TRBV6-1; J: TRBJ2-6; CDR3: CASDVGGSGANVLTF; DNA: TGTGCCAGTGACGTCGGGGGGTCTGGGGCCAACGTCCTGACTTTC
D: TRBD2; size: .; V: TRBV14; J: TRBJ2-4; CDR3: CASSRTRAKSIQYF; DNA: TGTGCCAGCAGCCGGACTAGAGCCAAAAGCATTCAGTACTTC
D: .; size: .; V: TRBV13; J: TRBJ2-7; CDR3: CASSRKLAEQYF; DNA: TGTGCCAGCAGCCGAAAGTTGGCCGAGCAGTACTTC
D: .; size: few; V: TRBV6-5; J: TRBJ2-1; CDR3: CASSYQISSYNEQFF; DNA: TGTGCCAGCAGTTACCAGATCAGCTCCTACAATGAGCAGTTCTTC
D: TRBD1; size: few; V: TRBV7-9; J: TRBJ2-4; CDR3: CASSMPDREAIQYF; DNA: TGTGCCAGCAGCATGCCGGACAGGGAGGCCATTCAGTACTTC
D: TRBD1; size: once; V: TRBV18; J: TRBJ2-3; CDR3: CASSFGQGVADTQYF; DNA: TGTGCCAGCTCGTTTGGACAGGGGGTAGCAGATACGCAGTATTTT
D: .; size: few; V: TRBV2; J: TRBJ1-1; CDR3: CASTRTQDAAFF; DNA: TGTGCCAGCACCAGGACACAAGATGCAGCTTTCTTT
D: TRBD1; size: .; V: TRBV5-1; J: TRBJ1-5; CDR3: CASSETGGTFQPQHF; DNA: TGCGCCAGCAGCGAGACAGGGGGAACCTTTCAGCCCCAGCATTTT
D: .; size: .; V: TRBV18; J: TRBJ2-3; CDR3: CASSPIDTSATDTQYF; DNA: TGTGCCAGCTCACCAATCGACACCTCGGCTACAGATACGCAGTATTTT
D: TRBD2; size: .; V: TRBV30; J: TRBJ2-1; CDR3: CAWRGREGYNEQFF; DNA: TGTGCCTGGAGGGGGCGGGAGGGATACAATGAGCAGTTCTTC
D: TRBD2; size: few; V: TRBV2; J: TRBJ2-3; CDR3: CASRLLAGDKDTQYF; DNA: TGTGCCAGCAGATTGCTAGCGGGAGATAAAGATACGCAGTATTTT
D: .; size: few; V: TRBV2; J: TRBJ2-2; CDR3: CASRETGVDAGELFF; DNA: TGTGCCAGCAGAGAGACAGGAGTGGACGCCGGGGAGCTGTTTTTT
D: .; size: .; V: TRBV29-1; J: TRBJ2-7; CDR3: CSVVAYREQYF; DNA: TGCAGCGTTGTTGCCTACCGCGAGCAGTACTTC
D: TRBD2; size: .; V: TRBV18; J: TRBJ2-1; CDR3: CASSPWTSGSDEQFF; DNA: TGTGCCAGCTCACCTTGGACTAGCGGGAGCGATGAGCAGTTCTTC
D: .; size: few; V: TRBV18; J: TRBJ2-1; CDR3: CASSPRRDEQFF; DNA: TGTGCCAGCTCACCACGGCGGGATGAGCAGTTCTTC
D: .; size: .; V: TRBV30; J: TRBJ2-7; CDR3: CAWEVSYEQYF; DNA: TGTGCCTGGGAGGTGAGTTACGAGCAGTACTTC
D: TRBD1; size: .; V: TRBV6-5; J: TRBJ1-1; CDR3: CASSSRTGANTEAFF; DNA: TGTGCCAGCAGCTCGAGGACAGGGGCGAACACTGAAGCTTTCTTT
D: .; size: once; V: TRBV18; J: TRBJ2-1; CDR3: CASSLTRGDEQFF; DNA: TGTGCCAGCTCTCTTACCCGGGGAGATGAGCAGTTCTTC
D: TRBD2; size: .; V: TRBV7-8; J: TRBJ2-5; CDR3: CASSLSGGETQYF; DNA: TGTGCCAGCAGCTTAAGCGGGGGAGAGACCCAGTACTTC
D: .; size: few; V: TRBV7-3; J: TRBJ2-7; CDR3: CASSLQAGSSYEQYF; DNA: TGTGCCAGCAGCTTACAGGCTGGCAGCTCCTACGAGCAGTACTTC
D: .; size: .; V: TRBV30; J: TRBJ1-5; CDR3: CAWSGGGDQPQHF; DNA: TGTGCCTGGAGTGGGGGGGGAGATCAGCCCCAGCATTTT
D: TRBD2; size: few; V: TRBV5-1; J: TRBJ2-7; CDR3: CASSLGTTSGNYEQYF; DNA: TGCGCCAGCAGCTTGGGGACGACTAGCGGGAACTACGAGCAGTACTTC
D: TRBD1; size: .; V: TRBV29-1; J: TRBJ2-7; CDR3: CSVSGTGSSYEQYF; DNA: TGCAGCGTCTCCGGGACAGGGAGCTCCTACGAGCAGTACTTC
D: .; size: .; V: TRBV30; J: TRBJ1-1; CDR3: CAWMRGNTEAFF; DNA: TGTGCCTGGATGCGGGGAAACACTGAAGCTTTCTTT
D: .; size: .; V: TRBV11-2; J: TRBJ2-7; CDR3: CASSEHYEQYF; DNA: TGTGCCAGCAGCGAACACTACGAGCAGTACTTC
D: .; size: few; V: TRBV30; J: TRBJ1-1; CDR3: CAWIWGDTEAFF; DNA: TGTGCCTGGATATGGGGGGACACTGAAGCTTTCTTT
D: TRBD1; size: .; V: TRBV18; J: TRBJ2-2; CDR3: CASSPRLTGGYGELFF; DNA: TGTGCCAGCTCACCACGGTTGACAGGGGGCTACGGGGAGCTGTTTTTT
D: TRBD2; size: few; V: TRBV28; J: TRBJ2-1; CDR3: CASTRRYGGRMYNEQFF; DNA: TGTGCCAGCACCCGAAGATATGGCGGGAGGATGTACAATGAGCAGTTCTTC
D: .; size: .; V: TRBV28; J: TRBJ2-5; CDR3: CASISSRGLRETQYF; DNA: TGTGCCAGCATTAGTTCCAGGGGTTTAAGAGAGACCCAGTACTTC
D: TRBD1; size: .; V: TRBV25-1; J: TRBJ1-4; CDR3: CASRDRGNEKLFF; DNA: TGTGCCAGCAGGGACAGGGGTAATGAAAAACTGTTTTTT
D: TRBD2; size: .; V: TRBV7-6; J: TRBJ2-1; CDR3: CASSLDTSGGYNEQFF; DNA: TGTGCCAGCAGCTTAGATACTAGCGGGGGATACAATGAGCAGTTCTTC
D: .; size: few; V: TRBV19; J: TRBJ2-1; CDR3: CASSISGKAYNEQFF; DNA: TGTGCCAGTAGTATATCAGGGAAGGCCTACAATGAGCAGTTCTTC
D: .; size: .; V: TRBV7-9; J: TRBJ2-1; CDR3: CASSQSGTSYNEQFF; DNA: TGTGCCAGCAGCCAAAGCGGAACGTCCTACAATGAGCAGTTCTTC
D: TRBD1; size: few; V: TRBV7-2; J: TRBJ1-5; CDR3: CASSPAGQTNQPQHF; DNA: TGTGCCAGCAGCCCTGCGGGACAGACAAATCAGCCCCAGCATTTT
D: TRBD1; size: .; V: TRBV30; J: TRBJ2-7; CDR3: CALDRASYEQYF; DNA: TGTGCCTTGGACAGGGCCTCCTACGAGCAGTACTTC
D: .; size: .; V: TRBV12-5; J: TRBJ1-1; CDR3: CASPLRMNTEAFF; DNA: TGTGCTAGCCCCCTCAGGATGAACACTGAAGCTTTCTTT
D: .; size: few; V: TRBV7-9; J: TRBJ1-5; CDR3: CASSPLYSNQPQHF; DNA: TGTGCCAGCAGCCCCCTTTATAGCAATCAGCCCCAGCATTTT
D: TRBD1; size: few; V: TRBV2; J: TRBJ1-5; CDR3: CASRDDRGGNQPQHF; DNA: TGTGCCAGCAGGGACGACAGGGGAGGTAATCAGCCCCAGCATTTT
D: .; size: once; V: TRBV9; J: TRBJ1-1; CDR3: CASSVGPGRSHFF; DNA: TGTGCCAGCAGCGTAGGTCCCGGCAGGTCTCATTTCTTT